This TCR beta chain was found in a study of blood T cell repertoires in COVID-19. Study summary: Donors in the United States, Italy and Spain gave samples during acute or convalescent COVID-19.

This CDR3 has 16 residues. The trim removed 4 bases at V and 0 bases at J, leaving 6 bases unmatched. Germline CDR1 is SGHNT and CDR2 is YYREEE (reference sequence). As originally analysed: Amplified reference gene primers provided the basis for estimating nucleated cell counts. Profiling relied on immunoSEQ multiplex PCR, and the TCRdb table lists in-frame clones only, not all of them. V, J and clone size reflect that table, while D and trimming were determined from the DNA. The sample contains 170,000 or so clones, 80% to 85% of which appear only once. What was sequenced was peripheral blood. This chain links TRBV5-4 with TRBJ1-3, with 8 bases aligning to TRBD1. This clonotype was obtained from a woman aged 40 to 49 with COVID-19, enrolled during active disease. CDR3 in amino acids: CASSPGGLSSGNTIYF. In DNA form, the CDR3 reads TGTGCCAGCAGCCCAGGGGGCCTTAGCTCTGGAAACACCATATATTTT. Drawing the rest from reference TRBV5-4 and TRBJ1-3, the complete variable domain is ETGVTQSPTHLIKTRGQQVTLRCSSQSGHNTVSWYQQALGQGPQFIFQYYREEENGRGNFPPRFSGLQFPNYSSELNVNALELDDSALYLCASSPGGLSSGNTIYFGEGSWLTVV.